Following are 28 T cell receptor beta chains from one sample sequenced in a study of T cells in Graves' hyperthyroidism and ophthalmopathy. TCR beta CDR3 region amplification was performed from RNA transcripts. HTBI primers were the set used in a first-round RT-PCR of the TCR CDR3. Each CDR3 protein gets one entry after TCRdb re-called the multiplex PCR reads with MiXCR. The sample holds about 610,000 distinct CDR3 sequences, over 12% seen once. Material: blood. The receptor set was obtained from a woman aged 40 to 49 with Graves' ophthalmopathy.

This clonotype was found many times. This could be a read error, since a much larger clone is one nucleotide away. J is TRBJ2-7 and V is TRBV28, with D perhaps matching TRBD1 or TRBD2 (5 bases each). The CDR3 extends over 15 amino acids. Trimming removed 5 bases at V and 2 bases at J, with 16 bases between. The germline V gene encodes CDR1 MDHEN and CDR2 SYDVKM. The CDR3 spells CASSPPGASAYEQYF. Written as DNA, the CDR3 is TGTGCCAGCAGTCCACCCGGGGCGTCAGCCTACGAGCAGTACTTC.

The rearrangement uses TRBV19 and TRBJ1-5; no clear D. The CDR3 has 14 residues. Trimming left V 0 bases short and J 2 bases short, with 5 bases between. Per the germline V gene, CDR1 is LNHDA and CDR2 is SQIVND (reference sequence). CDR3 in DNA: TGTGCCAGTAGTATAGAGAGAGGCAATCAGCCCCAGCATTTT. It yields the protein CASSIERGNQPQHF.

Only a few counts were recorded for this clonotype. The chain combines TRBV11-3 with TRBJ2-3; TRBD2 aligns across 11 bases. This CDR3 contains 18 residues. Unmatched junction bases numbered 16, after V lost 5 bases and J lost 6 bases. CDR1 and CDR2 from the germline V gene are SGHNT and YENEEA. The CDR3 DNA is TGTGCCAGCAGCCTCAGGGGGACTAGCGGTATAGGAGGGGATACGCAGTATTTT. Protein product: CASSLRGTSGIGGDTQYF.

Ten or more counts support this clonotype. V usage is TRBV7-2 and J usage is TRBJ2-2; 9 positions agree with TRBD1. Germline V lookup: CDR1 SGHTA, CDR2 FQGNSA. This CDR3 spans 16 amino acids. Trimming took 2 bases from V and 0 from J; bases not matched to a gene: 1. The CDR3 bases are TGTGCCAGCAGCTTAAACAGGGGGCCGAACACCGGGGAGCTGTTTTTT. This sequence encodes CASSLNRGPNTGELFF.

This clonotype was counted a few times. V gene TRBV7-2 combines with J gene TRBJ2-7; 8 positions agree with TRBD2. Germline values: CDR1 SGHTA, CDR2 FQGNSA. The CDR3 consists of 15 residues. V shed 5 bases and J 2 bases; nucleotides not matched to a gene: 8. CDR3 residues: CASSKPSGRPYEQYF. The CDR3 DNA reads as TGTGCCAGCAGCAAACCTAGCGGGCGGCCCTACGAGCAGTACTTC.

This clonotype has a count of ten or more. The chain joins TRBV10-3 to TRBJ2-7; 7 bases are a match to TRBD1. Germline assignment: CDR1 ENHRY and CDR2 SYGVKD. Trimming at V came to 8 bases and at J to 4 bases, leaving 11 bases not matched to a gene. The length of the CDR3 is 14 residues. DNA for the CDR3: TGTGCCATCGGTATTAGGGGACAGTCATACGAGCAGTACTTC. Translation: CAIGIRGQSYEQYF.

A few counts support this clonotype. The chain combines TRBV10-3 with TRBJ1-1, with a possible D match to TRBD1 (5 bases). The CDR3 is made up of 16 amino acids. Between the trimmed V and J ends, which lost 5 bases and 0 bases, there was a span of 16 bases. The germline V gene has CDR1 ENHRY and CDR2 SYGVKD. CDR3 amino acids: CAISHRKEFLNTEAFF. The CDR3 bases are TGTGCCATCAGTCACAGGAAAGAGTTCCTGAACACTGAAGCTTTCTTT.

The chain recombines TRBV6-1 with TRBJ2-5; 10 nucleotides match TRBD2. This CDR3 is built from 16 residues. V lost 4 bases and J lost 1; bases outside the gene matches: 6. Germline lookup yields CDR1 MNHNS and CDR2 SASEGT. The CDR3: CASSGISGRTQETQYF. In nucleotides, the CDR3 is TGTGCCAGCAGTGGTATTAGCGGGAGGACCCAAGAGACCCAGTACTTC.

Ten or more counts support this clonotype. This sequence joins TRBV25-1 and TRBJ2-7; D may be TRBD1 or TRBD2 (5 bases each). Trimming took off 4 bases at V and 0 bases at J, with 13 bases between the two ends. There are 15 residues in the CDR3. Per germline, CDR1 MGHDK and CDR2 SYGVNS. The CDR3, as DNA: TGTGCCAGCAGTGCCACCGGGACCGTCTCCTACGAGCAGTACTTC. It encodes CASSATGTVSYEQYF.

This clonotype was counted between two and nine times. A much bigger clone sits one base away, suggesting this may be a read error. This chain joins TRBV6-2 or TRBV6-3 and TRBJ1-1, with a tentative D call TRBD1 (6 bases). This CDR3 contains 17 residues. The V and J ends lost 0 bases and 3 bases respectively, with 17 bases between them. Germline CDR1 and CDR2: MNHEY and SVGEGT. The chain's CDR3 is CASSYSGQIILDTEAFF. The CDR3 region has the DNA TGTGCCAGCAGTTACTCCGGACAGATTATCTTGGACACTGAAGCTTTCTTT.

Ten or more counts support this clonotype. The rearrangement uses TRBV6-1 and TRBJ2-7, with TRBD1 matching over 8 bases. Trimming removed 8 bases from V and 7 bases from J; junction bases left unmatched: 13. The CDR3 runs 14 residues. Germline V gives CDR1 MNHNS, CDR2 SASEGT. CDR3 coding DNA: TGTGCCAGCTTGGACCGGGACAGGCTCGGGGAGCAGTACTTC. Its protein product is CASLDRDRLGEQYF.

This chain uses TRBV5-6 with TRBJ2-3; TRBD2 might be the D (5 bases). Germline-derived CDR1 and CDR2 are SGHDT and YYEEEE. V was clipped by 3 bases and J by 5 bases, with 10 bases between them. This CDR3 has 13 residues. The CDR3 region is CASSSTTQDTQYF. The CDR3 nucleotides are TGTGCCAGCAGCTCGACTACTCAAGATACGCAGTATTTT. The full variable domain, rest sourced from reference TRBV5-6 and TRBJ2-3, is DAGVTQSPTHLIKTRGQQVTLRCSPKSGHDTVSWYQQALGQGPQFIFQYYEEEERQRGNFPDRFSGHQFPNYSSELNVNALLLGDSALYLCASSSTTQDTQYFGPGTRLTVL.

Only a few counts were recorded for this clonotype. The J gene is TRBJ2-2, the V gene TRBV11-2, with no clear D. Germline V gene sequence: CDR1 SGHAT, CDR2 FQNNGV. This CDR3 has 16 residues. V was clipped by 5 bases and J by 1 base, with 14 bases between them. The CDR3 reads CASSPLRPENTGELFF. CDR3 nucleotide sequence: TGTGCCAGCAGCCCTCTTCGGCCCGAGAACACCGGGGAGCTGTTTTTT.

On this clonotype itself: A much bigger clone sits one base away, suggesting this may be a read error. This chain joins TRBV6-5 and TRBJ2-2, with D possibly TRBD2 on 6 matching bases. Germline V gene lookup returns CDR1 MNHEY and CDR2 SVGAGI. The CDR3 loop spans 14 amino acids. DNA of the CDR3: TGTGCCAGCAATTACTCGATGGGGGGCGGGGAGCTGTTTTTT. This translates into CASNYSMGGGELFF.

This clonotype occurred many times. J is TRBJ2-5 and V is TRBV28; TRBD2 matches 7 bases. J lost 4 bases, V lost 4 bases, and 15 bases had no gene match. CDR3 length equals 17 residues. Looked up from germline, CDR1 is MDHEN and CDR2 is SYDVKM. The CDR3 here is CASSSPASGGKRETQYF. CDR3 in DNA: TGTGCCAGCAGTTCCCCGGCTAGCGGAGGGAAGCGAGAGACCCAGTACTTC.

In this sample, this clonotype turned up many times. CDR3 sequence (DNA): TGTGCCAGCTCACCGGCGGACCACGAGCAGTACTTC. Translating it yields CASSPADHEQYF. This chain uses TRBV18 with TRBJ2-7; D gene ambiguous. Germline V lookup: CDR1 KGHSH, CDR2 LQKENI. V was clipped by 3 bases and J by 5 bases, with 8 bases between them. The CDR3 runs to 12 residues.

This clonotype was counted between two and nine times. This chain links TRBV20-1 with TRBJ2-3; D possibly corresponds to TRBD2 (5 bases). This CDR3 has 16 amino acids. Trimming left V 6 bases short and J 1 base short, with 20 bases between. CDR1 and CDR2 from the germline V gene are DFQATT and SNEGSKA (reference sequence). CDR3 sequence: CSAKDSGETRTDTQYF. CDR3 DNA sequence: TGCAGTGCGAAGGACTCAGGCGAAACCCGCACAGATACGCAGTATTTT.

This clonotype was detected many times. The rearrangement joins TRBV12-3 or TRBV12-4 to TRBJ2-7; D unresolved. The CDR3 length is 12 residues. V was cut by 3 bases and J by 7 bases, with 10 bases left in between. The DNA for the CDR3 is TGTGCCAGCAGTTTGACAACTGGGGAGCAGTACTTC. It translates to CASSLTTGEQYF.

This clonotype showed up many times. This chain uses TRBV6-1 with TRBJ2-7; 7 nucleotides match TRBD2. The germline CDR1 and CDR2 sequences are MNHNS and SASEGT. This CDR3 comprises 14 residues. The V gene end was trimmed by 5 bases and the J gene end by 2 bases; junction bases not matched to a gene: 6. This chain's CDR3 is CASSKGLDTYEQYF. CDR3 DNA: TGTGCCAGCAGTAAAGGACTAGACACCTACGAGCAGTACTTC.

This clonotype appeared a few times. One end of the junction fails to match germline, which may point to a read error. CDR3 sequence: CVSSEGQGNYEQYF. DNA for the CDR3: TGTGTCAGCAGCGAGGGACAGGGGAACTACGAGCAGTACTTC. V gene TRBV9 combines with J gene TRBJ2-7; 10 nucleotides match TRBD1. Germline-derived CDR1 and CDR2 are SGDLS and YYNGEE. This CDR3 has 14 amino acids.

This clonotype appeared a few times. This CDR3 reads CASSSRGGPGELFF. CDR3 DNA: TGTGCCAGCAGTTCCCGGGGGGGCCCCGGGGAGCTGTTTTTT. The chain couples TRBV27 to TRBJ2-2; 8 bases align to TRBD2. This CDR3 has 14 residues. The germline V gene has CDR1 MNHEY and CDR2 SMNVEV (reference sequence). V lost 4 bases to trimming and J lost 6 bases; unmatched junction nucleotides: 4.

This clonotype has a count of ten or more. The chain uses TRBV12-3 or TRBV12-4 and TRBJ1-6; D is unresolved. The CDR3 totals 15 residues. V lost 1 base to trimming and J lost 9 bases, with 13 bases between them. CDR3 residues: CASSLEVNSGSPLHF. CDR3 DNA sequence: TGTGCCAGCAGTTTAGAAGTCAATTCTGGTTCACCCCTCCACTTT.

V gene TRBV18 combines with J gene TRBJ2-1; 14 bases line up with TRBD2. Unmatched junction bases numbered 1, after V lost 0 bases and J lost 6 bases. CDR3 size: 16 residues. Germline V lookup: CDR1 KGHSH, CDR2 LQKENI. This CDR3 reads CASSPPGLAGGNEQFF. In nucleotides, the CDR3 is TGTGCCAGCTCACCACCAGGACTAGCGGGGGGCAATGAGCAGTTCTTC.

At least ten counts were recorded for this clonotype. This rearrangement joins TRBV13 to TRBJ1-1; unclear D gene. This CDR3 comprises 12 residues. V shed 2 bases and J shed 6 bases, with 7 bases lying between them. Looked up from germline, CDR1 is PRHDT and CDR2 is FYEKMQ (reference sequence). CDR3 DNA sequence: TGTGCCAGCAGCTTAACGGTCGCTGAAGCTTTCTTT. This sequence encodes CASSLTVAEAFF.

The table lists this clonotype with a few counts. The chain uses TRBV11-2 and TRBJ2-2; 7 bases map to TRBD1. CDR3 length equals 16 residues. The ends lost 7 bases at V and 6 bases at J; junction bases unmatched: 14. CDR1 and CDR2 from the germline V gene are SGHAT and FQNNGV. The CDR3 DNA sequence: TGTGCCAGCACCTCGGGACAGCAATCGACCCCCGGGGAGCTGTTTTTT. Its translation: CASTSGQQSTPGELFF.

Ten or more counts support this clonotype. The V gene is TRBV5-1, the J gene TRBJ2-7; 7 bases fit TRBD2. Germline V gene data show CDR1 as SGHRS and CDR2 as YFSETQ. With V trimmed by 6 bases and J by 0 bases, 6 bases remained unmatched. This CDR3 comprises 14 residues. This CDR3 is CASTFAGDSYEQYF. CDR3 DNA: TGCGCCAGCACTTTCGCGGGAGACTCCTACGAGCAGTACTTC.

The chain joins TRBV30 to TRBJ1-6; 7 positions match TRBD1. V was clipped by 5 bases and J by 10 bases; unmatched bases: 11. Germline CDR1 and CDR2: GTSNPN and SVGIG (reference sequence). CDR3 size: 14 residues. The CDR3 region is CAWDHGQAGSPLHF. The CDR3 DNA follows: TGTGCCTGGGACCACGGACAGGCCGGCTCACCCCTCCACTTT.

This clonotype appeared a few times. The chain joins TRBV19 to TRBJ2-4, with 7 bases fitting TRBD1. CDR1 and CDR2 (germline): LNHDA, SQIVND (reference sequence). The trim removed 5 bases at V and 3 bases at J, leaving 10 bases unmatched. This CDR3 region has 16 residues. The CDR3 nucleotides read TGTGCCAGTAGTCTACAGACAGGGATCGGCAAAAACATTCAGTACTTC. The encoded protein is CASSLQTGIGKNIQYF.